This T cell receptor beta chain originates from a study of CD8+CD57+ T cells in acquired aplastic anemia. The CDR3 has 15 amino acids. The germline V and J ends were trimmed by 3 bases and 7 bases, with 15 bases remaining between them. From germline, CDR1 is LNHDA and CDR2 SQIVND (reference sequence). Patients who underwent sequencing had shown CD8+CD57+ cell expansion by flow cytometry. The enrolled patients all had severe acquired aplastic anemia. At the time of blood sampling, patients had not yet received any therapy. Profiling of TCR beta VDJ combinations and CDR3 sequences used genomic DNA as template. One entry per CDR3 protein, called by TCRdb with MiXCR from the reads. The sample records 75,000 to 80,000 distinct CDR3 sequences, less than 85% being singletons.

This sequence was found in a human donor with aplastic anemia. V and J are TRBV19 and TRBJ2-2, with a possible D match to TRBD1 (6 bases). Sample: sorted CD4+, CD8+, or CD8+CD57+ T cells (not recorded which) from PBMCs. The CDR3 bases are TGTGCCAGTAGTATTAGGGGGACGGTTAACGGGGAGCTGTTTTTT. Protein sequence: CASSIRGTVNGELFF.